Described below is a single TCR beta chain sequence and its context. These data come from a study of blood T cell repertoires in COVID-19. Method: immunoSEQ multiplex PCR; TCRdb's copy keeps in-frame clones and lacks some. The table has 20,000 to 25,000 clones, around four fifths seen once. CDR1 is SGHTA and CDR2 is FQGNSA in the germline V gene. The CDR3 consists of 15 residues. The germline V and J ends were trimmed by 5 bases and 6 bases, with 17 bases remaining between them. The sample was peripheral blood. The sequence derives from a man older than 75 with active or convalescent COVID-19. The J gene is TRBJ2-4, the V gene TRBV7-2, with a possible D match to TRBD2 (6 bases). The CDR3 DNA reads TGTGCCAGCAGCCTCCGCCGGGGAGGAGGAAACATTCAGTACTTC. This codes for CASSLRRGGGNIQYF.